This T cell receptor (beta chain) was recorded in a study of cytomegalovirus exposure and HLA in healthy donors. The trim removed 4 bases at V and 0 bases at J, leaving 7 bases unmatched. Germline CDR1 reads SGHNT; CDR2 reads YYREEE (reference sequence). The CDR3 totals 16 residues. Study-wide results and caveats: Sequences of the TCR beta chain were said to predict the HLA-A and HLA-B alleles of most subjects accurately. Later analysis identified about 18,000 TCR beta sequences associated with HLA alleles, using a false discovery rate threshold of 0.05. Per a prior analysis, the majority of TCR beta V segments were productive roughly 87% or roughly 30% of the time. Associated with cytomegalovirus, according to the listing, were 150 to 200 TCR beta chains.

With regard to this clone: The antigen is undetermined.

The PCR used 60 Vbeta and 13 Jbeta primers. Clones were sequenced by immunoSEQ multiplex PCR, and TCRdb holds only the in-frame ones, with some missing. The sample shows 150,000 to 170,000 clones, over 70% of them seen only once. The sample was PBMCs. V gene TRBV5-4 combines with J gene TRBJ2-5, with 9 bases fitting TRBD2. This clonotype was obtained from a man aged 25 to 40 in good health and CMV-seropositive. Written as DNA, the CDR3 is TGTGCCAGCAGCCAAGTAGCGGGAGACTACCAAGAGACCCAGTACTTC. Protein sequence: CASSQVAGDYQETQYF. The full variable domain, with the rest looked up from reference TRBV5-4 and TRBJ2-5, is ETGVTQSPTHLIKTRGQQVTLRCSSQSGHNTVSWYQQALGQGPQFIFQYYREEENGRGNFPPRFSGLQFPNYSSELNVNALELDDSALYLCASSQVAGDYQETQYFGPGTRLLVL.